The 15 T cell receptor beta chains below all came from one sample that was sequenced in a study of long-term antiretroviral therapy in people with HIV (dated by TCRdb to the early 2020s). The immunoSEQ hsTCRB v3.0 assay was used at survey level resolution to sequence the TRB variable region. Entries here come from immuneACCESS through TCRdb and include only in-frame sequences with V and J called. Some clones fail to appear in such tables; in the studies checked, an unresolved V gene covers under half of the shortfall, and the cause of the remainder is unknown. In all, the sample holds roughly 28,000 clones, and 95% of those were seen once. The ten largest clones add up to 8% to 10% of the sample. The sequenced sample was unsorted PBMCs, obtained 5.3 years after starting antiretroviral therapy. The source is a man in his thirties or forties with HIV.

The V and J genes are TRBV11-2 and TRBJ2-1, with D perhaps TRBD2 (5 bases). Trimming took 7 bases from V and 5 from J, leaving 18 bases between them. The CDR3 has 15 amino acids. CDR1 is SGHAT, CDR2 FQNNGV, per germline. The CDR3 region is CASTLRGEPHNEQFF. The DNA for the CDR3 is TGTGCCAGCACCCTCCGGGGAGAACCTCACAATGAGCAGTTCTTC.

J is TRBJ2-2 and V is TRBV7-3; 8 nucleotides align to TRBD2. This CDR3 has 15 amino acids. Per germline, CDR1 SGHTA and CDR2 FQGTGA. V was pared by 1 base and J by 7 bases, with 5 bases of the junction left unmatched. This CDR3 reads CASSLRAGDGGELFF. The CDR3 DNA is TGTGCCAGCAGCTTAAGAGCGGGAGACGGCGGGGAGCTGTTTTTT.

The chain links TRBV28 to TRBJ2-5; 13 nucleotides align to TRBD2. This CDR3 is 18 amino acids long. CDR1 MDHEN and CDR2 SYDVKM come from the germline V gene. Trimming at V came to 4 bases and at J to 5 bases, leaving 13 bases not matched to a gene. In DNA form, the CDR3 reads TGTGCCAGCAGTTACCTCGGACTAGCGGGAGAGGGCGGGGAGACCCAGTACTTC. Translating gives CASSYLGLAGEGGETQYF.

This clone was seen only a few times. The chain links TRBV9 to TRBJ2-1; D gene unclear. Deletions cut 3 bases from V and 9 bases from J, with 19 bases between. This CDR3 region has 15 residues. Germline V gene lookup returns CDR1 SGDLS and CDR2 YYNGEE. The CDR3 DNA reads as TGTGCCAGCAGCGCCTGGCCCACCCTCCGAGGTGAGCAGTTCTTC. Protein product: CASSAWPTLRGEQFF.

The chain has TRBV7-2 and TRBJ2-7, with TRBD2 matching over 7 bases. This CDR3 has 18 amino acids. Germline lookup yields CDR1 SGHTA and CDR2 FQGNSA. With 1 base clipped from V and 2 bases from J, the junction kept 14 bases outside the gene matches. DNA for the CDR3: TGTGCCAGCAGCTTAGAGTCGGGGGGTGGGACCATCACCTACGAGCAGTACTTC. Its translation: CASSLESGGGTITYEQYF. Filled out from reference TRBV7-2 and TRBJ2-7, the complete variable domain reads GAGVSQSPSNKVTEKGKDVELRCDPISGHTALYWYRQSLGQGLEFLIYFQGNSAPDKSGLPSDRFSAERTGGSVSTLTIQRTQQEDSAVYLCASSLESGGGTITYEQYFGPGTRLTVT.

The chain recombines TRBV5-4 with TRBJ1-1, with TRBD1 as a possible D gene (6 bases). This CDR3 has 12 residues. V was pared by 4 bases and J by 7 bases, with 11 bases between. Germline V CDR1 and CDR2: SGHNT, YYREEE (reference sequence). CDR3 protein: CASSPRGGEAFF. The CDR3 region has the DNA TGTGCCAGCAGCCCTCGAGGGGGTGAAGCTTTCTTT.

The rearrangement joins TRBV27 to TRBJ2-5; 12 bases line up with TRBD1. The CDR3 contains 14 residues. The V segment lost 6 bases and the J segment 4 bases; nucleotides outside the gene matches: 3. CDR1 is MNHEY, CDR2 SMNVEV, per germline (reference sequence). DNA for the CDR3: TGTGCCAGCAGGGGGACAGGGGGCGCAGAGACCCAGTACTTC. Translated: CASRGTGGAETQYF.

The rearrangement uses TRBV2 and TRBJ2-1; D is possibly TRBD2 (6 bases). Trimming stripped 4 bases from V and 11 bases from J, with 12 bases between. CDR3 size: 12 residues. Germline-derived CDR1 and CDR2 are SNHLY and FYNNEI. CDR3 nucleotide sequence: TGTGCCAGCAGTGTCTCCGGGAGCCAGCAGTTCTTC. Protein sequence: CASSVSGSQQFF.

The CDR3 DNA is TGCGCCAGCAGCCAGTATTATAGCTCTGGAAACACCATATATTTT. Its protein is CASSQYYSSGNTIYF. The V and J genes are TRBV4-1 and TRBJ1-3; D is undetermined. CDR3 length equals 15 residues. V lost 3 bases to trimming and J lost 0 bases, with 9 bases between them. Germline loops: CDR1 MGHRA, CDR2 YSYEKL.

The CDR3 nucleotides are TGTGCCAGCAGTTACTGGACAGATGAAACCTACGAGCAGTACTTC. Amino acid sequence: CASSYWTDETYEQYF. V and J are TRBV6-6 and TRBJ2-7; D possibly corresponds to TRBD1 (6 bases). The CDR3 loop spans 15 amino acids. The germline V and J ends were trimmed by 1 base and 2 bases, with 12 bases remaining between them. The germline V gene encodes CDR1 MNHNY and CDR2 SVGAGI (reference sequence).

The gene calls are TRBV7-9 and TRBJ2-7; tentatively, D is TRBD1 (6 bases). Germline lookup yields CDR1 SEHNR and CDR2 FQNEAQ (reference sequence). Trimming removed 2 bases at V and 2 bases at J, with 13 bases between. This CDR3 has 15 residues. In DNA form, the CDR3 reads TGTGCCAGCAGCTTACCCGACAGGAGTCCCTACGAGCAGTACTTC. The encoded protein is CASSLPDRSPYEQYF.

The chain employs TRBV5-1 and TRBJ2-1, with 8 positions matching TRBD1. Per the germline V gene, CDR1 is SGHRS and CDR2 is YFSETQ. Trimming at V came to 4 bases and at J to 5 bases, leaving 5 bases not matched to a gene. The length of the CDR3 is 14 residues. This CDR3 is CASSRQGADNEQFF. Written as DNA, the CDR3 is TGCGCCAGCAGCCGCCAGGGGGCTGACAATGAGCAGTTCTTC. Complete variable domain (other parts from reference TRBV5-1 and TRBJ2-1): KAGVTQTPRYLIKTRGQQVTLSCSPISGHRSVSWYQQTPGQGLQFLFEYFSETQRNKGNFPGRFSGRQFSNSRSEMNVSTLELGDSALYLCASSRQGADNEQFFGPGTRLTVL.

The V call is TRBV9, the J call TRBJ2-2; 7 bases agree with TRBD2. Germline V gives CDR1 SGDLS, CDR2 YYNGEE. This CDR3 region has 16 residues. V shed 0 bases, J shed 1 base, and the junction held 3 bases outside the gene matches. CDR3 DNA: TGTGCCAGCAGCGTAGTTCAGCGGGAGAACACCGGGGAGCTGTTTTTT. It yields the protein CASSVVQRENTGELFF.

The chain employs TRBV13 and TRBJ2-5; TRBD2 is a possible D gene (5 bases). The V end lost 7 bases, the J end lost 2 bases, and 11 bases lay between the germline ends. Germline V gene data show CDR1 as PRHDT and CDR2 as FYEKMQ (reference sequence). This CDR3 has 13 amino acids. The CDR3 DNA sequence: TGTGCCAGCACCCACCGAGGGCAAGAGACCCAGTACTTC. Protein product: CASTHRGQETQYF.

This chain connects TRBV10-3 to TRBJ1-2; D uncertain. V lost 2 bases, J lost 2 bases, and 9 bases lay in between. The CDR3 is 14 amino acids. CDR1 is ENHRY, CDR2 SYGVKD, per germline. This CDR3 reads CAISEPRENYGYTF. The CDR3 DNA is TGTGCCATCAGTGAGCCACGGGAGAACTATGGCTACACCTTC.